The clone carrying this T cell receptor beta chain was seen at least ten times. The sample originates from a study of human T cells and chemical hapten exposure. In the library, unique molecular identifiers were attached to individual cDNA molecules. The authors' processing: The number of TCRs in each sample had a median of about 96,000 and spanned roughly 20,000 to 750,000. TCRdb re-called the RACE reads through MiXCR, storing one row per CDR3 protein. Clone size and V and J calls follow TCRdb, not the original study. The table records over 65,000 distinct CDR3 sequences, around 10% of them present only once. Per germline, CDR1 SGHAT and CDR2 FQNNGV. The CDR3 runs to 16 residues. V was trimmed by 5 bases and J by 3 bases, leaving 20 bases between them. Time point here: patch test 2, 6 weeks after DPC sensitization. Regarding treatment: therapeutic diphenylcyclopropenone sensitization with weekly scalp DPC.

The sample consisted of whole blood, taken in connection with sensitization to the hapten diphenylcyclopropenone (DPC). The chain is built from TRBV11-2 and TRBJ2-7; possibly TRBD1 or TRBD2 for D (6 bases each). This clonotype originated in a young man with alopecia areata. Some clones in this sample may be carry-over from other donors' samples. DNA for the CDR3: TGTGCCAGCAGCGAAACCCGGACGAGGGGGGACTACGAGCAGTACTTC. Its protein is CASSETRTRGDYEQYF.